This T cell receptor beta chain was sequenced for a study of a mutant IDH1 vaccine in newly diagnosed glioma. Study information: Patients in the study were vaccinated eight times, receiving shots in weeks 1, 3, 5, 7, 11, 15, 19 and 23. Antecedent treatment encompassed radiotherapy, temozolomide, or their combination; the majority received both. Regarding the study as a whole: Among patients, 90% to 95% showed immune responses induced by the vaccine.

As for time point: week 11, during vaccination. Vaccine doses each comprised 300 ug of mutant IDH1 20-mer peptide, with topical imiquimod. New IDH1-mutant, ATRX-lost WHO grade 3 or 4 astrocytomas occurred in donors. Clones were read by immunoSEQ multiplex PCR, and TCRdb kept only the in-frame ones, dropping some. The data contain about 60,000 clones, 70% to 85% of them singletons. The CDR3 is 15 residues long. Germline V lookup: CDR1 SGHRS, CDR2 YFSETQ. Deletions cut 4 bases from V and 4 bases from J, with 17 bases between. As concerns this clone: The antigen is not known.

This sequence originates from a man in his thirties or forties with glioma. This specimen consisted of PBMCs, obtained from a glioma patient whose treatment included an IDH1 peptide vaccine. V is TRBV5-1 and J is TRBJ1-2; possibly TRBD1 for D (6 bases). The CDR3 is CASSLGQGNVYGYTF. CDR3 DNA sequence: TGCGCCAGCAGCCTGGGGCAGGGGAACGTCTATGGCTACACCTTC.